The following is a T cell receptor (beta chain) sequence with its context. These data are taken from a study of blood T cells in healthy people across ages. CDR3 size: 13 residues. V lost 5 bases and J 9 bases, leaving 14 bases between the germline ends. Germline V CDR1 and CDR2: MNHNY, SVGAGI (reference sequence). The authors ran a second PCR of about 7 to 12 cycles using a sample-barcoded 5' primer and a J-beta primer mix. Via MiXCR, TCRdb re-called the 5' RACE reads, giving one row per CDR3 protein. The table lists fewer than 800,000 distinct CDR3 sequences, 20% to 25% of them singletons. The chain combines TRBV6-6 with TRBJ2-1; TRBD1 is a possible D gene (6 bases). This clonotype was obtained from a man in his sixties or seventies in good health. Material for sequencing was blood. This CDR3 reads CASSTTQGFEQFF. As DNA, the CDR3 is TGTGCCAGCAGTACAACACAGGGTTTTGAGCAGTTCTTC.